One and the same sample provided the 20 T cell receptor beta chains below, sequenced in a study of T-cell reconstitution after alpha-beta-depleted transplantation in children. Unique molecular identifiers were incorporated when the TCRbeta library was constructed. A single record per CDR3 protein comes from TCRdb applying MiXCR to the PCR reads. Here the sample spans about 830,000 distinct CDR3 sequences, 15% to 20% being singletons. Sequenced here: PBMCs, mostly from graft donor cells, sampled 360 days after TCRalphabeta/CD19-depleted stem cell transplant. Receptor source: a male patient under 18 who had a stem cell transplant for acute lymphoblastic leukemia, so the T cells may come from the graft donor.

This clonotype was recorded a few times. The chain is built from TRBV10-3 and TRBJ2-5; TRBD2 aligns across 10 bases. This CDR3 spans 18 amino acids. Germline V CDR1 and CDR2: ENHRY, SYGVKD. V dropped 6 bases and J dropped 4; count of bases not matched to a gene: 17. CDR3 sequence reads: CAIREREGPRVRRETQYF. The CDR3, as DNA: TGTGCCATCAGGGAGCGGGAGGGCCCTCGCGTTAGGAGAGAGACCCAGTACTTC.

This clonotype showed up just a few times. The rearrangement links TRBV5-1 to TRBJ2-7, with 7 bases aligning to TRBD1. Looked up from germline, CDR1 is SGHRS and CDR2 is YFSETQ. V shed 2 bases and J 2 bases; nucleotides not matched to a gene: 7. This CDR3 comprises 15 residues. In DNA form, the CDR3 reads TGCGCCAGCAGCTTCGTACAGGGGCCCACCTACGAGCAGTACTTC. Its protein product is CASSFVQGPTYEQYF.

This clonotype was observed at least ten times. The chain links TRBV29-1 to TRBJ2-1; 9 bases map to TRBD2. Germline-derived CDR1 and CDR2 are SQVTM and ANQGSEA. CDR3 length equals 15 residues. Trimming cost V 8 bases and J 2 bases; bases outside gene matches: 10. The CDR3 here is CSTLGGRDTYNEQFF. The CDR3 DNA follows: TGCAGCACCTTGGGCGGGAGGGACACCTACAATGAGCAGTTCTTC.

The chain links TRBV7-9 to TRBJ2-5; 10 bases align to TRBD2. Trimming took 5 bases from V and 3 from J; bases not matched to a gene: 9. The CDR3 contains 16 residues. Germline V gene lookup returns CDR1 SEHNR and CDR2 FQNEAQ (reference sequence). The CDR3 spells CASSPREGLAKETQYF. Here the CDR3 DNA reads TGTGCCAGCAGCCCCCGTGAGGGACTAGCGAAAGAGACCCAGTACTTC. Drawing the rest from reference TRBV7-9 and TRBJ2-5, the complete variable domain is DTGVSQNPRHKITKRGQNVTFRCDPISEHNRLYWYRQTLGQGPEFLTYFQNEAQLEKSRLLSDRFSAERPKGSFSTLEIQRTEQGDSAMYLCASSPREGLAKETQYFGPGTRLLVL.

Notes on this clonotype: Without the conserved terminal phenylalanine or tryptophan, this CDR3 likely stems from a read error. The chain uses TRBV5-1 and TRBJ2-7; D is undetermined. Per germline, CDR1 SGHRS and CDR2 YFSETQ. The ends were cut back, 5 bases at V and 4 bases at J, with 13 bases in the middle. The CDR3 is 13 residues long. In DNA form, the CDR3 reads TGCGCCAGCAGAACGGGTTACCCGTACGAGCAGTACCTC. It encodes CASRTGYPYEQYL.

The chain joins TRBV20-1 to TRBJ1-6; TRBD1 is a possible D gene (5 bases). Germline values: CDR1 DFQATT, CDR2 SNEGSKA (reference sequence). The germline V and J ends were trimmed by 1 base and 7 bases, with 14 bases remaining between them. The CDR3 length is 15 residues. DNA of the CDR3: TGCAGTGCTAGAGTGTCGGGCAGGGTGAATTCACCCCTCCACTTT. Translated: CSARVSGRVNSPLHF.

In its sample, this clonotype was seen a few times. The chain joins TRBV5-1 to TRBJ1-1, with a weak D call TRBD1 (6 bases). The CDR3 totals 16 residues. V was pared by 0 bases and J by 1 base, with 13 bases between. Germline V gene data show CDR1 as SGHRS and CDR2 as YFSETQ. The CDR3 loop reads CASSLEAGARNTEAFF. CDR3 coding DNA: TGCGCCAGCAGCTTGGAAGCGGGGGCACGGAACACTGAAGCTTTCTTT.

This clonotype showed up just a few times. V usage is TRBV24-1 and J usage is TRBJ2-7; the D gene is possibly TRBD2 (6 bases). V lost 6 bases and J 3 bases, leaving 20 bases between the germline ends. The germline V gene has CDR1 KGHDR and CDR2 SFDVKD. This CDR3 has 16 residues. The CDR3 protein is CATSHRAPTGDYEQYF. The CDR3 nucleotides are TGTGCCACCAGTCATAGGGCGCCCACGGGAGACTACGAGCAGTACTTC.

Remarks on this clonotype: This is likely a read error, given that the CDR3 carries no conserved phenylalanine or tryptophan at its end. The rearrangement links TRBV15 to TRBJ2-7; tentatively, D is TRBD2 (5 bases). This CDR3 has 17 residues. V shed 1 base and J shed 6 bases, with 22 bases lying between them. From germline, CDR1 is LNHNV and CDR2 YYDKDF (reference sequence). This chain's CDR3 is CATSRVAEVPKRPEQYL. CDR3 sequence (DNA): TGTGCCACCAGCAGAGTTGCGGAGGTTCCAAAACGTCCCGAGCAGTACTTG.

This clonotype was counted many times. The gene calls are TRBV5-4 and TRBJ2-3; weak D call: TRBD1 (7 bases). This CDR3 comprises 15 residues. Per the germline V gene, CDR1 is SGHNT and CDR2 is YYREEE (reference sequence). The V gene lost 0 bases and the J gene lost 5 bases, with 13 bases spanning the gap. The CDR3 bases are TGTGCCAGCAGCTTGGGACAGGGACTCAGAGATACGCAGTATTTT. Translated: CASSLGQGLRDTQYF.

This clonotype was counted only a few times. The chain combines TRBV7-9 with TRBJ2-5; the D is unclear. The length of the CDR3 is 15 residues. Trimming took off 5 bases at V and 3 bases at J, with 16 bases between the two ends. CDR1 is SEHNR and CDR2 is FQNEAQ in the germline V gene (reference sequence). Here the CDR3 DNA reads TGTGCCAGCAGCCCGCCCTACCTCCTTAAAGAGACCCAGTACTTC. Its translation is CASSPPYLLKETQYF.

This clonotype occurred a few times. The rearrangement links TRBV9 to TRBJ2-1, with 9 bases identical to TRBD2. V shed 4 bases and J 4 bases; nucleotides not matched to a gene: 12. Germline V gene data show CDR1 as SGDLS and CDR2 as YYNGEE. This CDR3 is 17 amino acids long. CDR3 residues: CASSITTSGKGYNEQFF. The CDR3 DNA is TGTGCCAGCAGCATTACGACTAGCGGAAAAGGGTACAATGAGCAGTTCTTC.

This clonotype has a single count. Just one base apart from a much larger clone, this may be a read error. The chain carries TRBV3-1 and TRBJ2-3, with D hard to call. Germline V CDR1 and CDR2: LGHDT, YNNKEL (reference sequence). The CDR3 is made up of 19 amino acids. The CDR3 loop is CACSLAGSRRLVSTDTQYF. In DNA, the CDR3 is TGTGCCTGCAGTTTAGCCGGGTCTCGGCGACTTGTAAGCACAGATACGCAGTATTTT.

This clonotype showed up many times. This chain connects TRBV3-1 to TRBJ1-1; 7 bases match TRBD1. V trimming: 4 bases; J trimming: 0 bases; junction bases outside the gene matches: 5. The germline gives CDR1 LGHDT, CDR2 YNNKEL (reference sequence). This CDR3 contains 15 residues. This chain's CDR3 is CASSPRQGMNTEAFF. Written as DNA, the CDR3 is TGTGCCAGCAGCCCCCGACAGGGAATGAACACTGAAGCTTTCTTT.

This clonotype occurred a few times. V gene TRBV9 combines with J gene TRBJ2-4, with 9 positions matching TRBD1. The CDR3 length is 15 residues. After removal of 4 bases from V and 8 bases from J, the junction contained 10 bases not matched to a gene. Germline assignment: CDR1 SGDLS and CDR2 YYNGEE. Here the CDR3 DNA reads TGTGCCAGCAGCCCACTCGGGACAGGGAGGGACATTCAGTACTTC. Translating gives CASSPLGTGRDIQYF.

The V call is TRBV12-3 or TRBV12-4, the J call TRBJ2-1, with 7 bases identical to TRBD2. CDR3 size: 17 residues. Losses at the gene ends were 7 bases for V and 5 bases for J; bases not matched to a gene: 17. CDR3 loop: CASTDLAEWEGNNEQFF. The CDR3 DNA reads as TGTGCCAGCACGGACTTAGCCGAGTGGGAGGGGAACAATGAGCAGTTCTTC.

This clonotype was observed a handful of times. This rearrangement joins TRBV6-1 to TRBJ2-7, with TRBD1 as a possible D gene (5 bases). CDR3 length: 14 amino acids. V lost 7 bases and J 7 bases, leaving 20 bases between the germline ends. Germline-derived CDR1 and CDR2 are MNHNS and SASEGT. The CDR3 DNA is TGTGCCAGCACCTACCAGGGCAGCCCAGGGGAGCAGTACTTC. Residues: CASTYQGSPGEQYF.

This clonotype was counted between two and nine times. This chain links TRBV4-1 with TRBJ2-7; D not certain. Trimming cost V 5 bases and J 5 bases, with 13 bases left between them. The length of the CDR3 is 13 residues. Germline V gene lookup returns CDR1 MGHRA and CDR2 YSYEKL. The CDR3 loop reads CASSAYGLDEQYF. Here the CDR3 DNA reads TGCGCCAGCAGCGCCTATGGTTTGGACGAGCAGTACTTC.

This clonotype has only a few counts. The CDR3, as DNA: TGTGCCATCAGTGAGTCGCAGGGGTACAACTTAGACTATGGCTACACCTTC. Encoded protein: CAISESQGYNLDYGYTF. The V call is TRBV10-3, the J call TRBJ1-2; possible D gene TRBD1, 6 bases. CDR1 and CDR2 from the germline V gene are ENHRY and SYGVKD. There are 17 residues in the CDR3. V was clipped by 0 bases and J by 3 bases, with 17 bases between them.

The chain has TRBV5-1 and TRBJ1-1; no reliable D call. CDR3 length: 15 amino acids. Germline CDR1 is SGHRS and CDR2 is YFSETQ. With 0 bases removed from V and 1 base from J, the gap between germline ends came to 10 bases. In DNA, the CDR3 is TGCGCCAGCAGCTTGGGATACCGGGGGAACACTGAAGCTTTCTTT. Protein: CASSLGYRGNTEAFF.